These 30 T cell receptor beta chains originate from one sample sequenced in a study of T-cell memory formation after mild COVID-19. TCRdb re-called the 5' RACE reads through MiXCR, storing one row per CDR3 protein. The table records 350,000 to 550,000 distinct CDR3 sequences, more than 15% of them present only once. The specimen sequenced was PBMCs or a T cell subset sorted from them (not recorded which). Receptors originate from a man between 18 and 35 years old who had mild COVID-19 (a few samples of this study predate the infection). Cell type and time point are not known.

This clonotype was detected a few times. The CDR3 nucleotides are TGCGCCAGCAGCCAAGATCGAGGCGGGGGTTGGTACAATGAGCAGTTCTTC. Encoded protein: CASSQDRGGGWYNEQFF. The J gene is TRBJ2-1, the V gene TRBV4-3; 7 bases match TRBD2. CDR3 length equals 17 residues. V was pared by 0 bases and J by 4 bases, with 9 bases of the junction left unmatched. The germline V gene encodes CDR1 LGHNA and CDR2 YSLEER.

This clonotype was observed at least ten times. In DNA, the CDR3 is TGTGCCAGCAGCTTACAGGGAGAGACCCAGTACTTC. It yields the protein CASSLQGETQYF. The chain links TRBV7-6 to TRBJ2-5; TRBD1 is a possible D gene (5 bases). This CDR3 spans 12 amino acids. Deletions cut 2 bases from V and 4 bases from J, with 5 bases between. CDR1 is SGHVS, CDR2 FNYEAQ, per germline. The full variable domain, its missing parts supplied by reference TRBV7-6 and TRBJ2-5, is GAGVSQSPRYKVTKRGQDVALRCDPISGHVSLYWYRQALGQGPEFLTYFNYEAQQDKSGLPNDRFSAERPEGSISTLTIQRTEQRDSAMYRCASSLQGETQYFGPGTRLLVL.

The sample holds a few counts of this clonotype. This chain connects TRBV6-5 to TRBJ2-1; 10 nucleotides align to TRBD2. Germline CDR1 MNHEY, CDR2 SVGAGI. The CDR3 length is 15 residues. The V gene end was trimmed by 5 bases and the J gene end by 8 bases; junction bases not matched to a gene: 9. CDR3 coding DNA: TGTGCCAGCAGTCTCCTAGCGGGGGCCAGGGATGAGCAGTTCTTC. Its translation: CASSLLAGARDEQFF.

The gene calls are TRBV4-1 and TRBJ2-5; TRBD2 matches 12 bases. The CDR3 is made up of 18 amino acids. Unmatched junction bases numbered 8, after V lost 1 base and J lost 2 bases. Per germline, CDR1 MGHRA and CDR2 YSYEKL. The CDR3 protein is CASSQGLAGGPRQETQYF. The CDR3 coding sequence is TGCGCCAGCAGCCAAGGGCTAGCGGGGGGGCCAAGGCAAGAGACCCAGTACTTC.

This chain joins TRBV15 and TRBJ2-2; 8 bases agree with TRBD1. The germline gives CDR1 LNHNV, CDR2 YYDKDF (reference sequence). Unmatched junction bases numbered 5, after V lost 2 bases and J lost 0 bases. CDR3 size: 17 residues. CDR3 amino acids: CATSRSPGQANTGELFF. The CDR3 DNA follows: TGTGCCACCAGCAGATCACCGGGACAGGCGAACACCGGGGAGCTGTTTTTT.

The chain combines TRBV12-3 or TRBV12-4 with TRBJ2-7, with 12 nucleotides matching TRBD2. V lost 3 bases to trimming and J lost 7 bases; unmatched junction nucleotides: 1. The CDR3 spans 13 residues. DNA of the CDR3: TGTGCCAGCAGTTTCGGGACTAGCGGGGAGCAGTACGTC. Amino acids: CASSFGTSGEQYV.

V usage is TRBV6-5 and J usage is TRBJ2-4, with 14 bases matching TRBD2. J was trimmed by 12 bases and V by 6 bases; bases with no gene match: 1. The germline V gene encodes CDR1 MNHEY and CDR2 SVGAGI. This CDR3 spans 12 amino acids. The CDR3 region has the DNA TGTGCCAGCAGAGGGACTAGCGGGGGTCAGTACTTC. This gives the protein CASRGTSGGQYF.

A few counts support this clonotype. The rearrangement uses TRBV5-1 and TRBJ1-1; D gene unclear. Per germline, CDR1 SGHRS and CDR2 YFSETQ. This CDR3 contains 13 residues. Trimming took off 4 bases at V and 4 bases at J, with 11 bases between the two ends. The CDR3 coding sequence is TGCGCCAGCAGCCTTACAGTGGGCACTGAAGCTTTCTTT. Amino acid sequence: CASSLTVGTEAFF.

This chain joins TRBV4-2 and TRBJ1-3, with D unclear. Germline lookup yields CDR1 LGHNA and CDR2 YNFKEQ. The CDR3 has 15 residues. Trimming pared 0 bases from V and 0 bases from J, leaving 6 bases between. CDR3 DNA: TGTGCCAGCAGCCAAGAGCGGTTCTCTGGAAACACCATATATTTT. This codes for CASSQERFSGNTIYF.

This clonotype was counted between two and nine times. CDR3 DNA sequence: TGTGCCAGCAGCAAGGGACTCACCTACGAGCAGTACGTC. Amino acid sequence: CASSKGLTYEQYV. The chain is built from TRBV5-6 and TRBJ2-7, with TRBD2 as a possible D gene (6 bases). The CDR3 has 13 amino acids. Deletions cut 4 bases from V and 2 bases from J, with 10 bases between. Per the germline V gene, CDR1 is SGHDT and CDR2 is YYEEEE.

This clonotype was found a few times. CDR3 coding DNA: TGTGCCATCAGTGAGGGGGAGGGTAGGCAGCCCCAGCATTTT. Protein product: CAISEGEGRQPQHF. V gene TRBV10-3 combines with J gene TRBJ1-5; D ambiguous. The CDR3 is 14 residues long. Per the germline V gene, CDR1 is ENHRY and CDR2 is SYGVKD. Between the trimmed V and J ends, which lost 2 bases and 7 bases, there was a span of 12 bases.

A few counts support this clonotype. V and J are TRBV20-1 and TRBJ2-1; 13 bases agree with TRBD2. The trim removed 0 bases at V and 8 bases at J, leaving 13 bases unmatched. This CDR3 has 18 residues. Germline V gene lookup returns CDR1 DFQATT and CDR2 SNEGSKA (reference sequence). CDR3 protein: CSARDTSYGTSGVHEQFF. The DNA for the CDR3 is TGCAGTGCTAGAGATACAAGTTACGGGACTAGCGGGGTACATGAGCAGTTCTTC.

The rearrangement uses TRBV5-1 and TRBJ2-2; D call uncertain. The CDR3 totals 12 residues. Germline CDR1 is SGHRS and CDR2 is YFSETQ. The V end lost 7 bases, the J end lost 2 bases, and 6 bases lay between the germline ends. CDR3 nucleotides: TGCGCCAGCGCCCCAAACACCGGGGAGCTGTTTTTT. It codes for CASAPNTGELFF. Complete variable domain (other parts from reference TRBV5-1 and TRBJ2-2): KAGVTQTPRYLIKTRGQQVTLSCSPISGHRSVSWYQQTPGQGLQFLFEYFSETQRNKGNFPGRFSGRQFSNSRSEMNVSTLELGDSALYLCASAPNTGELFFGEGSRLTVL.

This clonotype occurred many times. The chain combines TRBV7-2 with TRBJ2-1; unclear D gene. Germline V gives CDR1 SGHTA, CDR2 FQGNSA. The CDR3 is made up of 13 amino acids. V was pared by 3 bases and J by 3 bases, with 6 bases between. CDR3 DNA sequence: TGTGCCAGCAGCTTGTTGGGCTACAATGAGCAGTTCTTC. As protein: CASSLLGYNEQFF.

There are a few counts of this clonotype. The chain couples TRBV7-2 to TRBJ2-7, with 16 bases fitting TRBD2. J gave up 7 bases and V 5 bases, and 11 bases lay outside the gene matches. The CDR3 length is 17 residues. CDR1 SGHTA and CDR2 FQGNSA come from the germline V gene. CDR3 amino acids: CASSKGTSGGAKLEQYF. The DNA for the CDR3 is TGTGCCAGCAGCAAGGGGACTAGCGGGGGGGCCAAGTTGGAGCAGTACTTC.

This clonotype was observed a handful of times. The chain carries TRBV7-2 and TRBJ1-2; D unclear. CDR3 length equals 15 residues. Trimming pared 4 bases from V and 1 base from J, leaving 13 bases between. CDR1 and CDR2 (germline): SGHTA, FQGNSA. CDR3: CASSSPGGFNYGYTF. Written as DNA, the CDR3 is TGTGCCAGCAGCTCGCCCGGTGGATTTAACTATGGCTACACCTTC.

The chain links TRBV2 to TRBJ2-1; D may be TRBD1 (5 bases). Trimming stripped 7 bases from V and 5 bases from J, with 12 bases between. The CDR3 has 13 amino acids. CDR1 is SNHLY and CDR2 is FYNNEI in the germline V gene. The CDR3 region is CASTFDRNNEQFF. CDR3 nucleotide sequence: TGTGCCAGCACTTTCGACAGAAACAATGAGCAGTTCTTC.

The V call is TRBV6-5, the J call TRBJ2-1; D is uncertain. Germline CDR1 is MNHEY and CDR2 is SVGAGI. This CDR3 region has 13 residues. V was clipped by 6 bases and J by 8 bases, with 14 bases between them. The CDR3 sequence: CASSRTLGDEQFF. The CDR3 coding sequence is TGTGCCAGCAGCCGGACCCTCGGAGATGAGCAGTTCTTC.

V gene TRBV15 combines with J gene TRBJ2-3; 9 bases are shared with TRBD2. There are 16 residues in the CDR3. The germline CDR1 and CDR2 sequences are LNHNV and YYDKDF (reference sequence). V was clipped by 0 bases and J by 2 bases; unmatched bases: 3. The CDR3 DNA follows: TGTGCCACCAGCAGAGACTTAGCGGGGGTCACAGATACGCAGTATTTT. Protein: CATSRDLAGVTDTQYF.

This chain joins TRBV27 and TRBJ1-5, with D hard to call. The CDR3 is made up of 15 amino acids. Germline CDR1 reads MNHEY; CDR2 reads SMNVEV (reference sequence). V lost 5 bases, J lost 1 base, and 12 bases lay in between. CDR3 DNA sequence: TGTGCCAGCAGTGTATGGTTTGGGAGCAATCAGCCCCAGCATTTT. The encoded protein is CASSVWFGSNQPQHF.

This chain joins TRBV19 and TRBJ2-1; TRBD1 matches 12 bases. Germline trimming cut 8 bases from V and 12 bases from J; bases unmatched to any gene: 14. In germline, CDR1 is LNHDA, CDR2 SQIVND (reference sequence). The CDR3 runs to 15 residues. The CDR3 is CASFPGTGGAKGQFF. The CDR3 region has the DNA TGTGCCAGTTTCCCCGGGACAGGGGGCGCGAAGGGGCAGTTCTTC.

V usage is TRBV11-2 and J usage is TRBJ2-1, with TRBD1 matching 8 bases. Trimming took 4 bases from V and 7 from J; bases not matched to a gene: 9. The germline CDR1 and CDR2 sequences are SGHAT and FQNNGV. The CDR3 is made up of 15 amino acids. CDR3 sequence reads: CASSSYRGRRNEQFF. For the CDR3, the DNA is TGTGCCAGCAGCTCCTACAGGGGGAGAAGGAATGAGCAGTTCTTC.

The V and J genes are TRBV4-1 and TRBJ2-2; TRBD2 is a possible D gene (6 bases). Trimming removed 1 base at V and 0 bases at J, with 9 bases between. CDR1 is MGHRA, CDR2 YSYEKL, per germline. There are 16 residues in the CDR3. This chain's CDR3 is CASSQVPGANTGELFF. The CDR3 nucleotides are TGCGCCAGCAGCCAAGTCCCGGGGGCGAACACCGGGGAGCTGTTTTTT.

The V gene is TRBV2, the J gene TRBJ2-7; D is unclear. V was shortened by 3 bases and J by 0 bases, with 9 bases between the two germline ends. Germline V CDR1 and CDR2: SNHLY, FYNNEI. This CDR3 region has 14 residues. CDR3 DNA: TGTGCCAGCAGTGAGGCCAGCTTCTCCTACGAGCAGTACGTC. This translates into CASSEASFSYEQYV.

On this clonotype itself: The junction departs from the called germline gene at one end, perhaps through a read error. In DNA, the CDR3 is TGCGCCAGCAGCCAAGTTGACGTCTTC. This encodes CASSQVDVF. The chain has TRBV4-3 and TRBJ2-7; D not resolved. The CDR3 sequence is 9 residues long. CDR1 LGHNA and CDR2 YSLEER come from the germline V gene.

The CDR3 protein is CASRKAGVSYEQYF. CDR3 nucleotides: TGTGCCAGCAGGAAAGCGGGGGTTTCCTACGAGCAGTACTTC. The chain uses TRBV6-2 or TRBV6-3 and TRBJ2-7; 8 nucleotides agree with TRBD2. The germline V gene has CDR1 MNHEY and CDR2 SVGEGT. Trimming removed 6 bases from V and 1 base from J; junction bases left unmatched: 5. This CDR3 is built from 14 residues.

This clonotype appeared a few times. The CDR3 nucleotides read TGTGCCGCCGGGGCAGGGACCATTGGCACCCTCCACTTT. It translates to CAAGAGTIGTLHF. The chain couples TRBV27 to TRBJ1-6; D may be TRBD1 (5 bases). The CDR3 covers 13 residues. The germline V gene has CDR1 MNHEY and CDR2 SMNVEV (reference sequence). V lost 11 bases and J 14 bases, leaving 22 bases between the germline ends.

This clonotype was seen a handful of times. This chain uses TRBV6-6 with TRBJ2-7; unclear D gene. Germline values: CDR1 MNHNY, CDR2 SVGAGI (reference sequence). V lost 0 bases, J lost 4 bases, and 7 bases lay in between. CDR3 length: 13 amino acids. The CDR3 here is CASSYSLGYEQYV. DNA for the CDR3: TGTGCCAGCAGTTACTCGTTGGGGTACGAGCAGTACGTC.

The rearrangement links TRBV6-1 to TRBJ2-5; either TRBD1 or TRBD2 may supply D (7 bases each). This CDR3 has 17 amino acids. Germline CDR1 reads MNHNS; CDR2 reads SASEGT. Trimming removed 3 bases from V and 1 base from J, with 18 bases in between. CDR3 in DNA: TGTGCCAGCAGTGACGTCGGGCAGGGGGGGGCCCAAGAGACCCAGTACTTC. Translation gives CASSDVGQGGAQETQYF.

V gene TRBV20-1 combines with J gene TRBJ2-1, with 12 bases aligning to TRBD2. V trimming: 2 bases; J trimming: 9 bases; junction bases outside the gene matches: 5. This CDR3 contains 14 residues. Germline loops: CDR1 DFQATT, CDR2 SNEGSKA (reference sequence). CDR3 amino acids: CSARLAGGSGEQFF. The DNA for the CDR3 is TGCAGTGCTAGACTAGCGGGGGGGAGTGGTGAGCAGTTCTTC.